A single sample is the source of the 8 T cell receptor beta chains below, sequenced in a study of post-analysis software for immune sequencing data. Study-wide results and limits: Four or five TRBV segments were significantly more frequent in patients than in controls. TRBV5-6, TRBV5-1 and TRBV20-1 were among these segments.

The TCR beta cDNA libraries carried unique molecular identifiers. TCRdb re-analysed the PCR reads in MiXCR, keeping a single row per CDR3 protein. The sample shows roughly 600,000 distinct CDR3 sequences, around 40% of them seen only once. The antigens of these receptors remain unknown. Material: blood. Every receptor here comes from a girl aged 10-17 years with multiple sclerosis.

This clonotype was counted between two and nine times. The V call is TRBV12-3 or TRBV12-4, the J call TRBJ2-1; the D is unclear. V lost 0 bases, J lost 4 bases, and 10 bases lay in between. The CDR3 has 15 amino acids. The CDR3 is CASSLAGLIYNEQFF. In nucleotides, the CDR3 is TGTGCCAGCAGTTTAGCGGGATTAATTTACAATGAGCAGTTCTTC.

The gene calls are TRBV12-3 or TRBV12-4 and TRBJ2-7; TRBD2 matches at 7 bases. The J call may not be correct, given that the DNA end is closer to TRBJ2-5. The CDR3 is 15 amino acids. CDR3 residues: CASSFAGGSSETQYF. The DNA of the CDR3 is TGTGCCAGCAGTTTCGCCGGGGGGAGTTCGGAGACCCAGTACTTC.

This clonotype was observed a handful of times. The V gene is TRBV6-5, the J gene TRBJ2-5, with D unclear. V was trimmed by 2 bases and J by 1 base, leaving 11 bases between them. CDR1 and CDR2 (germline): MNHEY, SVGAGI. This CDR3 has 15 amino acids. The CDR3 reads CASSYTNSGQETQYF. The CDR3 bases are TGTGCCAGCAGTTACACCAATTCGGGCCAAGAGACCCAGTACTTC.

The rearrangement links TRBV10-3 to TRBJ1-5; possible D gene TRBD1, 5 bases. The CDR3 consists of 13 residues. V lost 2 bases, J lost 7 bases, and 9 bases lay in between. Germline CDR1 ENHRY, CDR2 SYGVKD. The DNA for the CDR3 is TGTGCCATCAGTGAGAGGGGAGGGCAGCCCCAGCATTTT. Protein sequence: CAISERGGQPQHF.

CDR3 residues: CASSGGPGEKLFF. The CDR3 nucleotides read TGCGCCAGCAGCGGGGGACCAGGGGAAAAACTGTTTTTT. The chain links TRBV5-1 to TRBJ1-4, with D possibly TRBD1 on 5 matching bases. CDR1 and CDR2 from the germline V gene are SGHRS and YFSETQ. With 4 bases removed from V and 8 bases from J, the gap between germline ends came to 12 bases. This CDR3 region has 13 residues.

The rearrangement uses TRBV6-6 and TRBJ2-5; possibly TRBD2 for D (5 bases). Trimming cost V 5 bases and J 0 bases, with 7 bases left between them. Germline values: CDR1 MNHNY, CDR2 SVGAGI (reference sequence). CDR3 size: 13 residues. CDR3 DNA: TGTGCCAGCAGTCGGGGAAACCAAGAGACCCAGTACTTC. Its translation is CASSRGNQETQYF.

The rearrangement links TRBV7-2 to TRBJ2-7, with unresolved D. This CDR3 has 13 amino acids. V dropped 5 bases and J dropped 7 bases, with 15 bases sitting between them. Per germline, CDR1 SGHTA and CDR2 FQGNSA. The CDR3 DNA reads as TGTGCCAGCAGCCTTGAGCCCTTTCTGGAGCAGTACTTC. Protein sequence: CASSLEPFLEQYF.

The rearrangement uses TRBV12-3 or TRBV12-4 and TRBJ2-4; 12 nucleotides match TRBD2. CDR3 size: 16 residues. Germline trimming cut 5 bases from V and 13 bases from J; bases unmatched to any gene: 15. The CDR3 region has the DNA TGTGCCAGCAGTCCTAGCGGGGGGGCCAACTACAATGAGCAGTACTTC. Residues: CASSPSGGANYNEQYF.